This T cell receptor (beta chain) was found in a study of graft-versus-host responses after intestinal transplantation. General observations from the study: Investigators detected GvH clones in recipient marrow, with some emerging earlier in ileum or blood.

About this clone: Its antigen is as yet unknown.

This CDR3 is built from 13 residues. V was pared by 1 base and J by 5 bases, with 5 bases between. Per the germline V gene, CDR1 is KGHSH and CDR2 is LQKENI. TCRdb's table, derived via immunoSEQ multiplex PCR, lists solely in-frame clones and lacks some. The sample shows about 97,000 clones, around 90% of them seen only once. The clonotype comes from a human patient who received an intestinal transplant, so some T cells may come from the graft donor. The chain links TRBV18 to TRBJ1-4; the D is unclear. The starting material was PBMCs, obtained just under 460 days after intestinal transplant. The CDR3, as DNA: TGTGCCAGCTCACCACGGACGAATGAAAAACTGTTTTTT. Amino acid sequence: CASSPRTNEKLFF.